These 4 T cell receptor beta chains share one sample of origin, sequenced in a study of OX40 agonist ivuxolimab in advanced cancers. Repertoires were generated with immunoSEQ multiplex PCR, while TCRdb's copy carries only in-frame clones and drops some. There are tens of thousands of clones in the sample; 89% occur only once, and under 0.35% lies in the top ten. Sequenced here: CD4+ or CD8+ T cells sorted from blood, sampled in a trial of the OX40 agonist ivuxolimab. These TCRs come from an adult with an advanced solid tumor such as melanoma, head and neck, liver or kidney cancer.

This clone was observed once. This chain joins TRBV4-2 and TRBJ2-5, with D possibly being TRBD2 (5 bases). Trimming cost V 3 bases and J 3 bases, with 23 bases left between them. Germline loops: CDR1 LGHNA, CDR2 YNFKEQ. The CDR3 loop spans 18 amino acids. The CDR3 sequence: CASSQSQEAGLSKETQYF. CDR3 bases: TGTGCCAGCAGCCAGTCCCAGGAGGCTGGGTTGTCCAAAGAGACCCAGTACTTC.

This clone was picked up a small number of times. This sequence joins TRBV11-2 and TRBJ1-5, with TRBD1 matching 10 bases. The CDR3 loop spans 13 amino acids. Germline V gives CDR1 SGHAT, CDR2 FQNNGV. J was trimmed by 7 bases and V by 8 bases; bases with no gene match: 5. The CDR3 coding sequence is TGTGCCAGCGGACAGGGGGGAAGCCAGCCCCAGCATTTT. Residues: CASGQGGSQPQHF.

The chain carries TRBV6-1 and TRBJ1-4; TRBD1 matches 7 bases. Germline CDR1 and CDR2: MNHNS and SASEGT. Unmatched junction bases numbered 4, after V lost 1 base and J lost 8 bases. The CDR3 totals 14 residues. The CDR3 protein is CASSEVDRSEKLFF. CDR3 nucleotides: TGTGCCAGCAGTGAAGTGGACAGGAGCGAAAAACTGTTTTTT.

This chain links TRBV7-2 with TRBJ1-2; D gene ambiguous. There are 12 residues in the CDR3. V shed 2 bases and J shed 4 bases, with 5 bases lying between them. Germline loops: CDR1 SGHTA, CDR2 FQGNSA. The DNA for the CDR3 is TGTGCCAGCAGCTTACCAGGCTATGGCTACACCTTC. Its protein is CASSLPGYGYTF.